This paragraph covers one TCR beta chain sequence. The germline V gene encodes CDR1 DFQATT and CDR2 SNEGSKA (reference sequence). The ends lost 6 bases at V and 7 bases at J; junction bases unmatched: 12. The CDR3 has 15 amino acids. The sample belongs to a study of CD8 T cells in ankylosing spondylitis. TCRdb independently ran MiXCR on the 5' RACE reads; one entry per CDR3 protein. The sample has 250,000 to 300,000 distinct CDR3 sequences, 20% seen once; the top ten hold about 8%. The chain carries TRBV20-1 and TRBJ2-1; 10 bases match TRBD2. This receptor was obtained from a male donor with ankylosing spondylitis or in good health (not recorded which). Source material: blood, either unsorted or a sorted T cell fraction (not recorded which). The CDR3 DNA follows: TGCAGTGCAAGTGAACCTAGCGGGAGAGGAAATGAGCAGTTCTTC. Translating it yields CSASEPSGRGNEQFF.